This TCR beta chain was sequenced during a study of T cell repertoires in cytomegalovirus infection. With respect to this clonotype: The antigen is unknown.

V lost 4 bases and J 3 bases, leaving 16 bases between the germline ends. CDR3 length: 15 residues. The germline V gene encodes CDR1 MNHEY and CDR2 SMNVEV (reference sequence). TCRdb reprocessed the reads via MiXCR and lists one record per CDR3 protein. Of 200,000 to 250,000 distinct CDR3 sequences in the sample, 35% to 40% were seen once. V usage is TRBV27 and J usage is TRBJ2-7, with TRBD2 as a possible D gene (6 bases). This clonotype was sampled from a human donor in good health (CMV status not recorded). Some clones in this sample may be carry-over from other donors' samples. The sample was CD8+ T cells from cultured PBMCs, taken from culture after CMV antigen stimulation. Here the CDR3 DNA reads TGTGCCAGCAGTTACGGGACTCCGAGATTCTACGAGCAGTACTTC. This sequence encodes CASSYGTPRFYEQYF.